One TCR beta chain is described in this entry. Antigen: not known. This specimen comes from a study of response to subunit inactivated influenza vaccine. Study outcomes and limitations: T cells newly recruited by each seasonal influenza vaccination are few, the authors suggested.

TCRdb re-derived calls from the RT-PCR reads in MiXCR, one entry per CDR3 protein. The sample gives about 650,000 distinct CDR3 sequences, approximately 14% of which show up once; 11% is in the top ten. This CDR3 is 12 amino acids long. V lost 5 bases to trimming and J lost 4 bases, with 9 bases between them. This TCR was recovered from a middle-aged man who received an inactivated influenza vaccine. This chain links TRBV12-3 or TRBV12-4 with TRBJ2-7, with D hard to call. The material was PBMCs from blood, obtained less than 13 days after vaccination. CDR3 nucleotide sequence: TGTGCCAGCAGTCCAATAGGGTACGAGCAGTACTTC. It codes for CASSPIGYEQYF.